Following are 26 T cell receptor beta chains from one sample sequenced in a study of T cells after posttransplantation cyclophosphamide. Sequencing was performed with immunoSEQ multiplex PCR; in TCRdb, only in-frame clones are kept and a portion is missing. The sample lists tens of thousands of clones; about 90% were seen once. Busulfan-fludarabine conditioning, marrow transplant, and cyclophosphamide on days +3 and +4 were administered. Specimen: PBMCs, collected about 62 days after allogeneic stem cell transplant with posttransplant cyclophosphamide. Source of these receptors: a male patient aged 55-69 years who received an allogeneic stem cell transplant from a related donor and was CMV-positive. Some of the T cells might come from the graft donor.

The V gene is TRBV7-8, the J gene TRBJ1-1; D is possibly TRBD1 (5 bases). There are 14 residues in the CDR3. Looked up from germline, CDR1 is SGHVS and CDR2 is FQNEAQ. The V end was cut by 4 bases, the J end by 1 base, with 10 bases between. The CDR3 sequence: CASSYITGNTEAFF. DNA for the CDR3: TGTGCCAGCAGCTATATCACAGGGAACACTGAAGCTTTCTTT.

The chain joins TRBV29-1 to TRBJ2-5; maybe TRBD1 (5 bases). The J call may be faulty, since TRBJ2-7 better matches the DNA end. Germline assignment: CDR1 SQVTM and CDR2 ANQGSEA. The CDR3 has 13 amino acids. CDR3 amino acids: CSVEYVPGYEQYF. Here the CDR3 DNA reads TGCAGCGTTGAATATGTTCCAGGGTACGAGCAGTACTTC.

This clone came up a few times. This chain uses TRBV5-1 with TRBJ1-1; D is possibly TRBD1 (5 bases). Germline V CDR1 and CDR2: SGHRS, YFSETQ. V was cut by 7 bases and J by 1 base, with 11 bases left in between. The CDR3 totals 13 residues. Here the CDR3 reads CASCDSGNTEAFF. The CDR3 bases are TGCGCCAGCTGCGACAGTGGGAACACTGAAGCTTTCTTT.

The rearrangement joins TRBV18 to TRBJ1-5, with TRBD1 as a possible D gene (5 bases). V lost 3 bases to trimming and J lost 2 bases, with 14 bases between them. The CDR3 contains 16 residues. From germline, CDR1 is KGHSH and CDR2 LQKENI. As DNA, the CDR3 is TGTGCCAGCTCACCCGGGCCCTGGGGCGGCAATCAGCCCCAGCATTTT. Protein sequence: CASSPGPWGGNQPQHF. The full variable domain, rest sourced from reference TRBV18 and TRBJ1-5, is NAGVMQNPRHLVRRRGQEARLRCSPMKGHSHVYWYRQLPEEGLKFMVYLQKENIIDESGMPKERFSAEFPKEGPSILRIQQVVRGDSAAYFCASSPGPWGGNQPQHFGDGTRLSIL.

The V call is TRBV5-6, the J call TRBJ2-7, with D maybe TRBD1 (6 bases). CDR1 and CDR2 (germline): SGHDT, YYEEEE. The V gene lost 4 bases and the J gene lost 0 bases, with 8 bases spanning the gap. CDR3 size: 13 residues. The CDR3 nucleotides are TGTGCCAGCAGCCAGGACAGCTCCTACGAGCAGTACGTC. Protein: CASSQDSSYEQYV.

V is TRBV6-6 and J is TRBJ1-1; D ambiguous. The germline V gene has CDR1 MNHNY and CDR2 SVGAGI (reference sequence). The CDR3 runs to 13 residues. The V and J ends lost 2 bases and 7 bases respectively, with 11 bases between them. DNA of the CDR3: TGTGCCAGCAGTTACGGACTAAATTATGAAGCTTTCTTT. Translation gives CASSYGLNYEAFF.

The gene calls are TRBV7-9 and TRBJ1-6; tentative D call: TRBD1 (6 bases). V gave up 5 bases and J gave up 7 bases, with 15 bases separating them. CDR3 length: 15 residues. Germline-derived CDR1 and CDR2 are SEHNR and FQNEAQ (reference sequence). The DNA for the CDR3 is TGTGCCAGCAGCCCCGATGGGGGCTTGAATTCACCCCTCCACTTT. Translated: CASSPDGGLNSPLHF.

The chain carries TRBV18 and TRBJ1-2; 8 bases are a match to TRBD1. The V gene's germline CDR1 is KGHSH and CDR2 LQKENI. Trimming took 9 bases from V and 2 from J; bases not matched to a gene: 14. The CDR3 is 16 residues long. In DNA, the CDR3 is TGTGCCAGTAACAAGGACAGGGTCGAATCCAACTATGGCTACACCTTC. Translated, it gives CASNKDRVESNYGYTF. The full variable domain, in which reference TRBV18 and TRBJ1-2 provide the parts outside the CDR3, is NAGVMQNPRHLVRRRGQEARLRCSPMKGHSHVYWYRQLPEEGLKFMVYLQKENIIDESGMPKERFSAEFPKEGPSILRIQQVVRGDSAAYFCASNKDRVESNYGYTFGSGTRLTVV.

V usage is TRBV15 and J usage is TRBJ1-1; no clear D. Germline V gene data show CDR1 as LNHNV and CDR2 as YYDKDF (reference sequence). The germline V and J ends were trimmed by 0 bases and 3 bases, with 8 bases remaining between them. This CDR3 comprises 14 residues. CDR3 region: CATSRDRRDTEAFF. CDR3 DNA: TGTGCCACCAGCAGAGATCGGAGGGACACTGAAGCTTTCTTT.

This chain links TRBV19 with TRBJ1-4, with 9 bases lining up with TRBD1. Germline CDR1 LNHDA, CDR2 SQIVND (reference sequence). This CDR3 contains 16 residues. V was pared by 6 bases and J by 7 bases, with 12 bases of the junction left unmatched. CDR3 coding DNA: TGTGCCAGTAGCGACATAACAGGGGGCAGGCGTGAAAAACTGTTTTTT. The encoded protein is CASSDITGGRREKLFF. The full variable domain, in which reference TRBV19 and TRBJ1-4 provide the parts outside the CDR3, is DGGITQSPKYLFRKEGQNVTLSCEQNLNHDAMYWYRQDPGQGLRLIYYSQIVNDFQKGDIAEGYSVSREKKESFPLTVTSAQKNPTAFYLCASSDITGGRREKLFFGSGTQLSVL.

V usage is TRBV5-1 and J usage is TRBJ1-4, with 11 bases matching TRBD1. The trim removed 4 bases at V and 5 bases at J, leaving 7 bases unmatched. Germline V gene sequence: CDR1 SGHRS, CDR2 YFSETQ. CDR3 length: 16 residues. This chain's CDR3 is CASSIGQGALNEKLFF. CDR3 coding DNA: TGCGCCAGCAGCATAGGACAGGGGGCTTTGAATGAAAAACTGTTTTTT.

CDR3 in amino acids: CASSTSGGADTQYF. The CDR3 coding sequence is TGCGCCAGCAGCACCTCGGGGGGCGCAGATACGCAGTATTTT. V and J are TRBV5-1 and TRBJ2-3; possible D gene TRBD2, 7 bases. The CDR3 consists of 14 residues. Trimming took off 4 bases at V and 4 bases at J, with 13 bases between the two ends. Germline V gene data show CDR1 as SGHRS and CDR2 as YFSETQ. Looking up the rest from reference TRBV5-1 and TRBJ2-3 gives the full variable domain: KAGVTQTPRYLIKTRGQQVTLSCSPISGHRSVSWYQQTPGQGLQFLFEYFSETQRNKGNFPGRFSGRQFSNSRSEMNVSTLELGDSALYLCASSTSGGADTQYFGPGTRLTVL.

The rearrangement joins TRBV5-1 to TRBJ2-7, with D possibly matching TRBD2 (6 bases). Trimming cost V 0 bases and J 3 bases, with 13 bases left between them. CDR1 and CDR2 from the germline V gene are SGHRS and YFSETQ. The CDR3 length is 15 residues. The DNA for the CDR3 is TGCGCCAGCAGCTTGGAACCAGGAGGGAACTACGAGCAGTACGTC. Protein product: CASSLEPGGNYEQYV.

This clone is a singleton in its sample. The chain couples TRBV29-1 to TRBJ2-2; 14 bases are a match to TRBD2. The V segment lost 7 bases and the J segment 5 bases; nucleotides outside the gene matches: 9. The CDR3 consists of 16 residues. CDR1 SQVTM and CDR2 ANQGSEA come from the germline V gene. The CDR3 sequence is CSATSGGAINTGELFF. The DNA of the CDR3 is TGCAGCGCGACTAGCGGGGGGGCGATTAATACCGGGGAGCTGTTTTTT.

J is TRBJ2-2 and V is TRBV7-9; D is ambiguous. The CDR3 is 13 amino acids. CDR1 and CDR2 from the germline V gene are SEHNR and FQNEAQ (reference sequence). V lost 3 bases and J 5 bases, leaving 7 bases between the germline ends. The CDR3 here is CASSFSQTGELFF. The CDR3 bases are TGTGCCAGCAGCTTTTCCCAGACCGGGGAGCTGTTTTTT.

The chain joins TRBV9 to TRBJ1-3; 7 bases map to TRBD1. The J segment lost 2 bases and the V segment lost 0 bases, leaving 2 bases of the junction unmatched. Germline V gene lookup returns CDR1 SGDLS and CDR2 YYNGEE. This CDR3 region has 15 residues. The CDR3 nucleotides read TGTGCCAGCAGCGTAGCACAGGGGCCTGGAAACACCATATATTTT. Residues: CASSVAQGPGNTIYF.

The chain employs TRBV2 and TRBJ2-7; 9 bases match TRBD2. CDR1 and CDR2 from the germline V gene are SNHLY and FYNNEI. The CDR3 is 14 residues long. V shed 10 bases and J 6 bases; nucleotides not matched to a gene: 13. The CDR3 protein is CANGPGLARGEQYV. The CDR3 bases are TGTGCCAACGGCCCGGGACTAGCTCGGGGCGAGCAGTACGTC.

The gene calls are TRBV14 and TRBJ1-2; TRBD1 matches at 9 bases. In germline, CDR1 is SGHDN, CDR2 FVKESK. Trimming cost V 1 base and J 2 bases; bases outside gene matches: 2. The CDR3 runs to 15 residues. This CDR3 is CASSQGGTGNYGYTF. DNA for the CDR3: TGTGCCAGCAGCCAAGGTGGGACAGGGAACTATGGCTACACCTTC.

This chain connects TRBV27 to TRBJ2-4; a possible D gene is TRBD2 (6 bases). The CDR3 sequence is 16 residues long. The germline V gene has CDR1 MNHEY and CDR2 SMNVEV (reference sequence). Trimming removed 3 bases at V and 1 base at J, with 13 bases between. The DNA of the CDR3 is TGTGCCAGCAGTTTTATTGGAGGGCGGGCCAAAAACATTCAGTACTTC. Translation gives CASSFIGGRAKNIQYF.

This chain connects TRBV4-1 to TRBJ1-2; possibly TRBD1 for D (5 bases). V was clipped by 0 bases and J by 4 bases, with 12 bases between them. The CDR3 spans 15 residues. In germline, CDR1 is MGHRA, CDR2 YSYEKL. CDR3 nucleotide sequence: TGCGCCAGCAGCCAAGATCTGACAGCGCTCTATGGCTACACCTTC. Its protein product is CASSQDLTALYGYTF.

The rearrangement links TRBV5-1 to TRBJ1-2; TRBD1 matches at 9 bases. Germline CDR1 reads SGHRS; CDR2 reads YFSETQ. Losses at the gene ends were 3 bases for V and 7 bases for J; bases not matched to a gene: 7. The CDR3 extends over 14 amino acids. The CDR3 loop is CASSSGDRAIGYTF. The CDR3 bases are TGCGCCAGCAGCTCGGGGGACAGGGCGATTGGCTACACCTTC.

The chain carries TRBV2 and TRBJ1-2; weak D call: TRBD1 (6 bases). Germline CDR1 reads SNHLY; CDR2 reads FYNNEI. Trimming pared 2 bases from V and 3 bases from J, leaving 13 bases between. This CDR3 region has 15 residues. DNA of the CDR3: TGTGCCAGCAGTGAAAGGGGGGGCGAGGACTATGGCTACACCTTC. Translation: CASSERGGEDYGYTF.

The CDR3 loop is CARSFLTFASSSYNSPLHF. The CDR3 DNA reads as TGTGCCAGAAGCTTCTTGACATTCGCCTCCAGCTCCTATAATTCACCCCTCCACTTT. The J gene is TRBJ1-6, the V gene TRBV5-3, with D unclear. TRBV5-3 is assigned to the ORF class and has an uncertain function. The CDR3 has 19 residues. Trimming pared 2 bases from V and 0 bases from J, leaving 18 bases between.

The CDR3 DNA follows: TGCGCCACCCGGAGAGCCTCGAGCTCCTACAATGAGCAGTTCTTC. It codes for CATRRASSSYNEQFF. V is TRBV5-1 and J is TRBJ2-1, with D unresolved. The germline CDR1 and CDR2 sequences are SGHRS and YFSETQ. Between the trimmed V and J ends, which lost 9 bases and 0 bases, there was a span of 16 bases. The CDR3 length is 15 residues. Full variable domain (rest looked up from reference TRBV5-1 and TRBJ2-1): KAGVTQTPRYLIKTRGQQVTLSCSPISGHRSVSWYQQTPGQGLQFLFEYFSETQRNKGNFPGRFSGRQFSNSRSEMNVSTLELGDSALYLCATRRASSSYNEQFFGPGTRLTVL.

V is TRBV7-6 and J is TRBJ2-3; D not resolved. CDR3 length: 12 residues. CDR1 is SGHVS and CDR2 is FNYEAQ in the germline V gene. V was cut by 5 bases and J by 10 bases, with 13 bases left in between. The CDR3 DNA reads TGTGCCAGCAGCCCCGACTTACAATCGCAGTATTTT. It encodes CASSPDLQSQYF.

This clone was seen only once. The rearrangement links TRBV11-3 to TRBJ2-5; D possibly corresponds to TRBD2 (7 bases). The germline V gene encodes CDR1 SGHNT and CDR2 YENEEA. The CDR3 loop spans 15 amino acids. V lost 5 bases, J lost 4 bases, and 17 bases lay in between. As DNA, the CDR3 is TGTGCCAGCAGCCTCCGGGGGGCAGGTAGAGAGACCCAGTACTTC. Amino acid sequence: CASSLRGAGRETQYF.